A single sample gave rise to the 28 T cell receptor beta chains below, sequenced in a study of CD8+ T cells in alopecia areata. Treatment given: oral pan-JAK inhibitor, 5-10 mg twice daily. The authors extracted RNA and reverse transcribed it into cDNA as the sequencing template. The protocol was immunoSEQ multiplex PCR, while the TCRdb copy is restricted to in-frame clones and leaves out a portion. The sample yields around 97,000 clones, 65% to 90% seen once. Source: CD8+ T cells sorted from blood, taken around week 31, from a patient treated with tofacitinib. These receptor sequences come from a human donor with alopecia areata.

V usage is TRBV29-1 and J usage is TRBJ2-4; D is perhaps TRBD1 (6 bases). V was clipped by 4 bases and J by 8 bases, with 18 bases between them. CDR1 SQVTM and CDR2 ANQGSEA come from the germline V gene. The CDR3 contains 14 residues. CDR3 protein: CSVAPGVRVDIQYF. CDR3 DNA sequence: TGCAGCGTTGCCCCAGGGGTCAGGGTGGACATTCAGTACTTC. Combining the CDR3 with reference TRBV29-1 and TRBJ2-4 gives the whole variable domain SAVISQKPSRDICQRGTSLTIQCQVDSQVTMMFWYRQQPGQSLTLIATANQGSEATYESGFVIDKFPISRPNLTFSTLTVSNMSPEDSSIYLCSVAPGVRVDIQYFGAGTRLSVL.

This clone occurred once. The gene calls are TRBV6-5 and TRBJ2-1; 7 positions match TRBD2. The V segment lost 5 bases and the J segment 5 bases; nucleotides outside the gene matches: 6. Germline values: CDR1 MNHEY, CDR2 SVGAGI. There are 14 residues in the CDR3. The CDR3 sequence: CASSRLAVNNEQFF. Written as DNA, the CDR3 is TGTGCCAGCAGTAGACTAGCAGTTAACAATGAGCAGTTCTTC.

The gene calls are TRBV7-6 and TRBJ2-3, with TRBD2 identical over 9 bases. The V gene's germline CDR1 is SGHVS and CDR2 FNYEAQ. This CDR3 has 16 residues. V dropped 3 bases and J dropped 2; count of bases not matched to a gene: 6. The CDR3 sequence is CASSFLSGGSTDTQYF. As DNA, the CDR3 is TGTGCCAGCAGCTTCCTTAGCGGGGGATCCACAGATACGCAGTATTTT.

V is TRBV27 and J is TRBJ2-5; 7 positions agree with TRBD1. The V gene's germline CDR1 is MNHEY and CDR2 SMNVEV (reference sequence). The CDR3 is made up of 14 amino acids. Trimming took 3 bases from V and 1 from J; bases not matched to a gene: 2. The CDR3 sequence is CASSLGQLQETQYF. The DNA of the CDR3 is TGTGCCAGCAGTTTGGGACAGCTCCAAGAGACCCAGTACTTC.

V is TRBV14 and J is TRBJ2-5; the D is unclear. This CDR3 spans 12 amino acids. V was clipped by 0 bases and J by 6 bases, with 5 bases between them. In germline, CDR1 is SGHDN, CDR2 FVKESK. CDR3 nucleotides: TGTGCCAGCAGCCAAGACCACAAGACCCAGTACTTC. It yields the protein CASSQDHKTQYF.

CDR3 loop: CASSEGYTEAFF. DNA for the CDR3: TGTGCCAGCAGCGAGGGGTACACTGAAGCTTTCTTT. The V gene is TRBV7-9, the J gene TRBJ1-1; the D gene is possibly TRBD1 (5 bases). V shed 5 bases and J shed 3 bases, with 7 bases lying between them. Germline-derived CDR1 and CDR2 are SEHNR and FQNEAQ (reference sequence). The CDR3 is 12 residues long.

The chain has TRBV6-1 and TRBJ1-2, with D possibly matching TRBD1 (6 bases). This CDR3 region has 12 residues. Germline V gene data show CDR1 as MNHNS and CDR2 as SASEGT. Trimming took 5 bases from V and 8 from J, leaving 12 bases between them. This CDR3 reads CASSTGLGGYTF. CDR3 DNA: TGTGCCAGCAGTACAGGGTTAGGCGGCTACACCTTC.

The rearrangement uses TRBV23-1 and TRBJ2-1; D remains ambiguous. TRBV23-1 is filed as an ORF, its function uncertain. The V gene lost 2 bases and the J gene lost 0 bases, with 8 bases spanning the gap. This CDR3 is built from 15 residues. The CDR3 protein is CASSQGVSSYNEQFF. The CDR3 region has the DNA TGCGCCAGCAGTCAAGGGGTTTCCTCCTACAATGAGCAGTTCTTC.

V usage is TRBV19 and J usage is TRBJ1-2; the D gene is possibly TRBD1 (6 bases). The CDR3 has 14 residues. Trimming left V 7 bases short and J 3 bases short, with 15 bases between. Germline CDR1 and CDR2: LNHDA and SQIVND (reference sequence). CDR3 protein: CASIETGGDYGYTF. CDR3 sequence (DNA): TGTGCCAGTATCGAGACAGGAGGAGACTATGGCTACACCTTC.

As concerns this clone: Different DNA sequences within this sample yield the same CDR3. CDR3 protein: CASSQEGRGRYEQYF. The CDR3, as DNA: TGCGCCAGCAGCCAAGAGGGAAGGGGGCGGTACGAGCAGTACTTC. This sequence joins TRBV4-1 and TRBJ2-7, with TRBD1 matching 7 bases. This CDR3 has 15 residues. Germline V gene lookup returns CDR1 MGHRA and CDR2 YSYEKL. V lost 0 bases and J lost 4; bases outside the gene matches: 6.

A few counts support this clone. Other nucleotide sequences in the sample specify the same CDR3. The genes are TRBV30 and TRBJ1-1; TRBD1 aligns across 8 bases. After removal of 5 bases from V and 7 bases from J, the junction contained 3 bases not matched to a gene. CDR3 length equals 11 residues. Per the germline V gene, CDR1 is GTSNPN and CDR2 is SVGIG (reference sequence). The CDR3, as DNA: TGTGCCTGGTCCGGACAGGGTGAAGCTTTCTTT. Its translation is CAWSGQGEAFF.

The V and J genes are TRBV9 and TRBJ2-1; 10 bases fit TRBD2. The junction had 9 bases not matched to a gene; V was cut back by 4 bases and J by 5 bases. The CDR3 is made up of 16 amino acids. CDR1 and CDR2 (germline): SGDLS, YYNGEE. This chain's CDR3 is CASSLRGLAGDNEQFF. The DNA for the CDR3 is TGTGCCAGCAGCTTGCGCGGGCTAGCGGGGGACAATGAGCAGTTCTTC.

J is TRBJ1-2 and V is TRBV5-6; possible D gene TRBD1, 6 bases. V shed 1 base and J shed 8 bases, with 24 bases lying between them. The CDR3 loop spans 17 amino acids. CDR1 is SGHDT, CDR2 YYEEEE, per germline. The CDR3 is CASSLSSVGDTIRGYTF. The CDR3 DNA sequence: TGTGCCAGCAGCTTGTCGAGTGTTGGGGACACCATCCGGGGCTACACCTTC.

The V call is TRBV25-1, the J call TRBJ2-5; D remains unclear. Trimming removed 4 bases at V and 5 bases at J, with 11 bases between. Germline CDR1 MGHDK, CDR2 SYGVNS. This CDR3 contains 13 residues. The CDR3 is CASSAIHEETQYF. Written as DNA, the CDR3 is TGTGCCAGCAGTGCAATCCATGAGGAGACCCAGTACTTC.

V usage is TRBV19 and J usage is TRBJ1-1; D unresolved. The ends were cut back, 0 bases at V and 9 bases at J, with 23 bases in the middle. Germline CDR1 LNHDA, CDR2 SQIVND (reference sequence). The CDR3 is 17 residues long. CDR3 bases: TGTGCCAGTAGTATAGATCTTCAGCTCTGGACCCCCCCGAAAGCTTTCTTT. It encodes CASSIDLQLWTPPKAFF.

The chain employs TRBV27 and TRBJ2-7; 8 bases fit TRBD1. V lost 3 bases to trimming and J lost 3 bases; unmatched junction nucleotides: 7. The germline gives CDR1 MNHEY, CDR2 SMNVEV (reference sequence). CDR3 length: 15 residues. CDR3 region: CASSFPGQGFYEQYF. The CDR3 DNA reads TGTGCCAGCAGTTTCCCAGGACAGGGTTTCTACGAGCAGTACTTC.

J is TRBJ1-2 and V is TRBV14; D uncertain. CDR1 and CDR2 from the germline V gene are SGHDN and FVKESK. The CDR3 extends over 13 amino acids. V lost 1 base to trimming and J lost 8 bases, with 11 bases between them. The CDR3: CASSQGNRGGYTF. DNA for the CDR3: TGTGCCAGCAGCCAAGGTAACAGAGGAGGCTACACCTTC.

The chain recombines TRBV13 with TRBJ2-2; TRBD1 is a possible D gene (5 bases). The CDR3 is 16 amino acids. Trimming stripped 4 bases from V and 0 bases from J, with 12 bases between. Germline values: CDR1 PRHDT, CDR2 FYEKMQ (reference sequence). The CDR3 sequence is CASSSAETANTGELFF. The CDR3 region has the DNA TGTGCCAGCAGCTCCGCCGAGACAGCGAACACCGGGGAGCTGTTTTTT. Together with reference TRBV13 and TRBJ2-2, the CDR3 gives the full variable domain: AAGVIQSPRHLIKEKRETATLKCYPIPRHDTVYWYQQGPGQDPQFLISFYEKMQSDKGSIPDRFSAQQFSDYHSELNMSSLELGDSALYFCASSSAETANTGELFFGEGSRLTVL.

The chain combines TRBV2 with TRBJ1-1; a possible D gene is TRBD1 (5 bases). Trimming pared 5 bases from V and 6 bases from J, leaving 19 bases between. The CDR3 contains 15 residues. Germline-derived CDR1 and CDR2 are SNHLY and FYNNEI. The CDR3 sequence is CASSHDSGGSPEAFF. Written as DNA, the CDR3 is TGTGCCAGCAGTCATGACAGCGGGGGTAGCCCTGAAGCTTTCTTT.

V usage is TRBV2 and J usage is TRBJ1-6; D perhaps matches TRBD1 (5 bases). The CDR3 is made up of 15 amino acids. V lost 6 bases, J lost 5 bases, and 14 bases lay in between. Germline CDR1 and CDR2: SNHLY and FYNNEI. CDR3 residues: CASRAKGQDNSPLHF. Here the CDR3 DNA reads TGTGCCAGCAGGGCCAAGGGGCAGGATAATTCACCCCTCCACTTT.

This clone was seen only once. This chain uses TRBV2 with TRBJ1-1, with a possible D match to TRBD1 (6 bases). Trimming left V 6 bases short and J 3 bases short, with 11 bases between. The CDR3 has 13 residues. Germline CDR1 and CDR2: SNHLY and FYNNEI. CDR3: CASRTGRHTEAFF. The DNA for the CDR3 is TGTGCCAGCAGAACAGGGCGCCACACTGAAGCTTTCTTT. Drawing the rest from reference TRBV2 and TRBJ1-1, the complete variable domain is EPEVTQTPSHQVTQMGQEVILRCVPISNHLYFYWYRQILGQKVEFLVSFYNNEISEKSEIFDDQFSVERPDGSNFTLKIRSTKLEDSAMYFCASRTGRHTEAFFGQGTRLTVV.

This clone was picked up one time. Written as DNA, the CDR3 is TGTGCCAGCAGCTTAGAGTCTTCCCCTTTCTTT. This encodes CASSLESSPFF. The rearrangement links TRBV7-9 to TRBJ1-1; D is undetermined. The CDR3 is 11 residues long. V was trimmed by 1 base and J by 12 bases, leaving 9 bases between them. In germline, CDR1 is SEHNR, CDR2 FQNEAQ (reference sequence).

The gene calls are TRBV2 and TRBJ1-5, with a weak D call TRBD1 (5 bases). Trimming shortened V by 2 bases and J by 6 bases, and 11 bases separated the two germline ends. CDR1 and CDR2 from the germline V gene are SNHLY and FYNNEI. The CDR3 runs to 14 residues. The CDR3 bases are TGTGCCAGCAGTGAAATGCAGGGCCTTCAGCCCCAGCATTTT. Protein product: CASSEMQGLQPQHF.

This clone occurred once. This chain joins TRBV9 and TRBJ2-1, with 7 bases matching TRBD2. The germline CDR1 and CDR2 sequences are SGDLS and YYNGEE. This CDR3 spans 15 amino acids. Losses at the gene ends were 3 bases for V and 2 bases for J; bases not matched to a gene: 5. CDR3 protein: CASSAVAGAYNEQFF. The CDR3 nucleotides read TGTGCCAGCAGCGCCGTAGCGGGTGCCTACAATGAGCAGTTCTTC.

The chain combines TRBV4-2 with TRBJ1-1, with 7 bases aligning to TRBD1. CDR1 and CDR2 (germline): LGHNA, YNFKEQ. The CDR3 is made up of 17 amino acids. With 1 base clipped from V and 1 base from J, the junction kept 9 bases outside the gene matches. CDR3 in amino acids: CASSQGQGELGNTEAFF. For the CDR3, the DNA is TGTGCCAGCAGCCAAGGACAGGGAGAACTCGGGAACACTGAAGCTTTCTTT.

The CDR3 nucleotides read TGTGCCAGTAGTAATCCAAGGACAGGGGGCACGAACACTGAAGCTTTCTTT. It encodes CASSNPRTGGTNTEAFF. This rearrangement joins TRBV19 to TRBJ1-1; TRBD1 matches at 11 bases. Germline loops: CDR1 LNHDA, CDR2 SQIVND (reference sequence). The CDR3 contains 17 residues. Germline trimming cut 4 bases from V and 1 base from J; bases unmatched to any gene: 8.

In DNA form, the CDR3 reads TGTGCCTGGGCAAGGAGGGACAGCGACGATGAGCAGTTCTTC. The encoded protein is CAWARRDSDDEQFF. This chain links TRBV30 with TRBJ2-1, with D tentatively TRBD1 (7 bases). V was cut by 5 bases and J by 8 bases, with 19 bases left in between. Germline V gene data show CDR1 as GTSNPN and CDR2 as SVGIG (reference sequence). The CDR3 loop spans 14 amino acids.

This clone was detected ten times or more. The V call is TRBV7-6, the J call TRBJ2-5; D is unclear. CDR1 is SGHVS, CDR2 FNYEAQ, per germline. The ends were cut back, 1 base at V and 4 bases at J, with 4 bases in the middle. This CDR3 comprises 12 residues. In DNA, the CDR3 is TGTGCCAGCAGCTTAGACCGAGAGACCCAGTACTTC. Translated: CASSLDRETQYF.